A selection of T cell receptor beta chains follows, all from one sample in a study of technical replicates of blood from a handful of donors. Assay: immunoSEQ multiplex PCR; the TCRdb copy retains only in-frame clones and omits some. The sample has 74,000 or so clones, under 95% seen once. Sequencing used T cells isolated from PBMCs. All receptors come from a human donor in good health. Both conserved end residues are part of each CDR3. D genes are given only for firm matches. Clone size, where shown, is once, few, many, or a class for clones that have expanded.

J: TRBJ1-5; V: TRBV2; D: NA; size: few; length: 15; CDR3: CASSSGVYSNQPQHF; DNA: TGTGCCAGCAGTTCAGGGGTTTATAGCAATCAGCCCCAGCATTTT
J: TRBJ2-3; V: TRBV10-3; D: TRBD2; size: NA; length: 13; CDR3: CAIRKTSADTQYF; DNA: TGTGCCATCAGGAAGACTAGCGCAGATACGCAGTATTTT
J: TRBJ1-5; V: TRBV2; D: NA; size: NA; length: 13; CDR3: CASSSRGNQPQHF; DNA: TGTGCCAGCAGTTCGAGGGGCAATCAGCCCCAGCATTTT
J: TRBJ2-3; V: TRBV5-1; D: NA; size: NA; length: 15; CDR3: CASSSDRGSTDTQYF; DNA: TGCGCCAGCAGCTCCGACCGGGGGAGCACAGATACGCAGTATTTT
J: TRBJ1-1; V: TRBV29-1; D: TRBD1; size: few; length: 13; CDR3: CSVREGAGAEAFF; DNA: TGCAGCGTACGCGAGGGGGCAGGGGCTGAAGCTTTCTTT
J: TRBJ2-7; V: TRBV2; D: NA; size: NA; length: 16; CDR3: CASSEARGGRAYEQYF; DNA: TGTGCCAGCAGTGAAGCGCGCGGCGGGCGCGCCTACGAGCAGTACTTC
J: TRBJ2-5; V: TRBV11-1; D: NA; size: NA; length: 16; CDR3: CASSSGDTYFQETQYF; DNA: TGTGCCAGCAGCTCAGGGGACACCTATTTCCAAGAGACCCAGTACTTC
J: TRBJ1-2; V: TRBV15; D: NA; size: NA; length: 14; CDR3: CATSRDLDIYGYTF; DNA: TGTGCCACCAGCAGAGATTTGGACATCTATGGCTACACCTTC
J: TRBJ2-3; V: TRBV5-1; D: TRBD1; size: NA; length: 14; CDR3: CASSEDRGGDTQYF; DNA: TGCGCCAGCAGCGAGGACAGGGGAGGAGATACGCAGTATTTT
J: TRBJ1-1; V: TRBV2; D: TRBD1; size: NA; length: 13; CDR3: CASRGQVNTEAFF; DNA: TGTGCCAGCAGGGGACAGGTTAACACTGAAGCTTTCTTT
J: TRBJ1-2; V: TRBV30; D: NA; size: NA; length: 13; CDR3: CAWSVGGEGGYTF; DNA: TGTGCCTGGAGTGTCGGGGGGGAAGGAGGCTACACCTTC
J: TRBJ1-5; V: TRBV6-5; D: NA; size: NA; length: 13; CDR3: CASTVQETQPQHF; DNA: TGTGCCAGCACCGTTCAGGAAACGCAGCCCCAGCATTTT
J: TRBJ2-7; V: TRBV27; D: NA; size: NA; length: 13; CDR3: CASSFGGRGEQYF; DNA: TGTGCCAGCAGTTTCGGGGGAAGGGGCGAGCAGTACTTC
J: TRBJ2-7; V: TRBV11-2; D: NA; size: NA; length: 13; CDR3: CASSLQQGYEQYF; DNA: TGTGCCAGCAGCCTTCAACAGGGCTACGAGCAGTACTTC
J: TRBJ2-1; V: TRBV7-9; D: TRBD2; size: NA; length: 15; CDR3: CASSLYGGSYNEQFF; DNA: TGTGCCAGCAGCTTATACGGGGGGAGTTACAATGAGCAGTTCTTC
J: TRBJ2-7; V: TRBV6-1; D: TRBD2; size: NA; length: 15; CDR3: CASRPGTSDRYEQYF; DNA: TGTGCCAGCAGGCCCGGGACTAGCGATAGGTACGAGCAGTACTTC
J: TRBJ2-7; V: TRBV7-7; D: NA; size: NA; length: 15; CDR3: CASSLLAGSSYEQYF; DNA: TGTGCTAGCAGCTTGTTGGCAGGGTCCTCCTACGAGCAGTACTTC
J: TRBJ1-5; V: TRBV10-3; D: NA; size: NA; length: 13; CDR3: CAISAGESQPQHF; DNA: TGTGCCATCAGTGCAGGGGAGAGTCAGCCCCAGCATTTT
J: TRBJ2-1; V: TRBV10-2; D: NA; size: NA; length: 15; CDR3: CASSETRPGLGEQFF; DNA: TGCGCCAGCAGTGAAACGAGACCAGGGTTAGGTGAGCAGTTCTTC
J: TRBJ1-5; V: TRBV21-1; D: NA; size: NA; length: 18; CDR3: CASSPWDREKLGNQPQHF; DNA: TGTGCCAGCAGCCCTTGGGACAGGGAAAAATTGGGCAATCAGCCCCAGCATTTT
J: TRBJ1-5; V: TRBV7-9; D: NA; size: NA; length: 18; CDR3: CASSLGYRGIGGNQPQHF; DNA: TGTGCCAGCAGCTTAGGGTACCGGGGAATCGGTGGCAATCAGCCCCAGCATTTT
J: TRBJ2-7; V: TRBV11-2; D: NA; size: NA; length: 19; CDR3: CASSLGYWSPIHRAHEQYF; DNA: TGTGCCAGCAGCTTAGGGTATTGGTCCCCGATCCACAGGGCTCACGAGCAGTACTTC
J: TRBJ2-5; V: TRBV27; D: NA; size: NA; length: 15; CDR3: CASSFTPGAKETQYF; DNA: TGTGCCAGCAGTTTCACCCCAGGGGCTAAAGAGACCCAGTACTTC
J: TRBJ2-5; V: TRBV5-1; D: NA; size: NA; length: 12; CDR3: CASRAEEETQYF; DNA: TGCGCCAGCAGGGCAGAGGAGGAGACCCAGTACTTC
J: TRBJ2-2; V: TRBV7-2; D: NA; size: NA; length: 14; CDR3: CASSLVGSGGELFF; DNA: TGTGCCAGCAGCTTAGTCGGGAGTGGTGGGGAGCTGTTTTTT
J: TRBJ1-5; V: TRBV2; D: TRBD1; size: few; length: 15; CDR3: CASRGTGGSNQPQHF; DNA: TGTGCCAGCAGGGGAACAGGGGGTAGCAATCAGCCCCAGCATTTT
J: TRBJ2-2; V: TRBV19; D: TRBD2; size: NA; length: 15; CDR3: CASMGDYDYTGELFF; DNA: TGTGCCAGTATGGGGGACTACGATTACACCGGGGAGCTGTTTTTT
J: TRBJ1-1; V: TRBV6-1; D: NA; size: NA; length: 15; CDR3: CASSEEGPGNTEAFF; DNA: TGTGCCAGCAGTGAGGAAGGTCCGGGAAACACTGAAGCTTTCTTT
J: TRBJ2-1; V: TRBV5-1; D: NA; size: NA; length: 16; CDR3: CASSSEVASSRNEQFF; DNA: TGCGCCAGCAGCTCCGAGGTGGCTAGCTCTCGCAATGAGCAGTTCTTC
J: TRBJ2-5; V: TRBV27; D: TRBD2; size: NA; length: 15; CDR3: CASSLTSGSTETQYF; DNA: TGTGCCAGCAGTTTAACTAGCGGGAGTACGGAGACCCAGTACTTC
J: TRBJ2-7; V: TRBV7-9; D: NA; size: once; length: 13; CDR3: CASSDYKGREQYF; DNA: TGTGCCAGCAGCGATTATAAGGGGCGCGAGCAGTACTTC
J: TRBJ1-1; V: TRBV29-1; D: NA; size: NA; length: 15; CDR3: CSVGFWGLMNTEAFF; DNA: TGCAGCGTTGGGTTCTGGGGCCTGATGAACACTGAAGCTTTCTTT
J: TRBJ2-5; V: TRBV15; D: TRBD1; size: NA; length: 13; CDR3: CATRGQGRETQYF; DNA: TGTGCCACCCGGGGACAGGGCAGAGAGACCCAGTACTTC
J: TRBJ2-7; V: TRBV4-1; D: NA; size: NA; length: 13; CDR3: CASSQTNSAEQYF; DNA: TGCGCCAGCAGCCAAACCAACAGTGCCGAGCAGTACTTC
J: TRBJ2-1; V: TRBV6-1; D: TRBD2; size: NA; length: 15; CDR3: CASSEDGGRADEQFF; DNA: TGTGCCAGCAGTGAAGATGGCGGGAGGGCCGATGAGCAGTTCTTC
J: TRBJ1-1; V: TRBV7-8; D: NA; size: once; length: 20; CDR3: CASSLGFWGRWHTLNTEAFF; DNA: TGTGCCAGCAGCTTAGGATTTTGGGGCAGATGGCATACACTGAACACTGAAGCTTTCTTT
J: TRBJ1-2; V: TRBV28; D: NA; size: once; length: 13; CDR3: CASSLGQIYGYTF; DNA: TGTGCCAGCAGTTTAGGACAGATCTATGGCTACACCTTC
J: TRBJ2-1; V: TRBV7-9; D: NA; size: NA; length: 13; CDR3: CASSFQGYNEQFF; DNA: TGTGCCAGCAGCTTCCAGGGGTACAATGAGCAGTTCTTC
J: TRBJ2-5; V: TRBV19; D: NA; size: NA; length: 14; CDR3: CASSIGGLQETQYF; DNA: TGTGCCAGTAGTATCGGCGGACTTCAAGAGACCCAGTACTTC
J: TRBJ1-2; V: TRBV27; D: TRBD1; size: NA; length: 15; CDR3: CASSLLGTETYGYTF; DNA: TGTGCCAGCAGTTTATTAGGGACAGAGACTTATGGCTACACCTTC
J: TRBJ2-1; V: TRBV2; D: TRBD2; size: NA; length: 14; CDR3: CASTPGLVHGEQFF; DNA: TGTGCCAGCACCCCGGGACTAGTCCATGGTGAGCAGTTCTTC
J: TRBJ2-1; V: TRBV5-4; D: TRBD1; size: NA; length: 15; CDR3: CASSPDRGDNNEQFF; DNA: TGTGCCAGCAGCCCGGACAGGGGGGATAACAATGAGCAGTTCTTC
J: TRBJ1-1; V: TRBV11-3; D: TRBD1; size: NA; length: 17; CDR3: CASSLWPRDRDFTEAFF; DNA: TGTGCCAGCAGCTTGTGGCCCCGGGACAGGGACTTCACTGAAGCTTTCTTT
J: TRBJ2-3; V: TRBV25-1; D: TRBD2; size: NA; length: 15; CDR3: CASSASGRGTDTQYF; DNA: TGTGCCAGCAGTGCTAGCGGGAGAGGCACAGATACGCAGTATTTT
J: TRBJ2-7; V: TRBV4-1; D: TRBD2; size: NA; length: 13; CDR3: CASSGGRSYEQYF; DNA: TGCGCCTCGAGCGGGGGAAGGTCCTACGAGCAGTACTTC